The rows below give T cell receptor beta chains drawn from one sample of a study of spatial heterogeneity in lung cancer. TCRdb re-called the 5' RACE reads through MiXCR, storing one row per CDR3 protein. The table lists 48,000 or so distinct CDR3 sequences, less than 6% of them singletons. The sample was PBMCs, taken at surgery. These receptors came from a male donor with early-stage non-small cell lung cancer. CDR3s include the opening cysteine and the closing phenylalanine or tryptophan. A D gene is named only where the DNA matches it firmly. Size tells how often a clone was seen (once, few, many) or the class of an expanded clone, and some rows leave it out.

D	V	size	J	DNA	CDR3
NA	TRBV6-5	many	TRBJ2-1	TGTGCCAGCAGTTACTCCGGGGAGGCCTACAATGAGCAGTTCTTC	CASSYSGEAYNEQFF
NA	TRBV4-1	many	TRBJ2-2	TGCGCCAGCAGCCAAACGGTTGGGGTACCCGGGGAGCTGTTTTTT	CASSQTVGVPGELFF
NA	TRBV7-9	many	TRBJ2-7	TGTGCCAGCAGCGGCTTGGATCGCGGGCCCTACGAGCAGTACTTC	CASSGLDRGPYEQYF
NA	TRBV6-5	many	TRBJ2-5	TGTGCCAGCAGGTACCAAGAGACCCAGTACTTC	CASRYQETQYF
TRBD1	TRBV2	many	TRBJ2-3	TGTGCCAGCAGTCGACAGGGGTCAGATACGCAGTATTTT	CASSRQGSDTQYF
NA	TRBV10-3	many	TRBJ2-7	TGTGCCATCAGTGTGAACAGGGAATACGAGCAGTACTTC	CAISVNREYEQYF
NA	TRBV20-1	few	TRBJ1-5	TGCAGTGCTTTACAGTCAGGGGATCAGCCCCAGCATTTT	CSALQSGDQPQHF
NA	TRBV30	many	TRBJ1-4	TGTGCCTGGAGTCGACGATCAGGGGTTTGGGAAAAACTGTTTTTT	CAWSRRSGVWEKLFF
NA	TRBV20-1	NA	TRBJ2-3	TGCAGTGCTCCCAAATCCGACAGCACAGATACGCAGTATTTT	CSAPKSDSTDTQYF
NA	TRBV12-3/TRBV12-4	few	TRBJ2-1	TGTGCCAGCAGTCTACTCCGATCCCATGAGCAGTTCTTC	CASSLLRSHEQFF
NA	TRBV18	many	TRBJ1-2	TGTGCCAGCTCACCAGGGCGGAACTATGGCTACACCTTC	CASSPGRNYGYTF
TRBD1	TRBV7-2	few	TRBJ1-1	TGTGCCAGCAGCGGGAGGGACAGGGGGCTTAGAGGGAACACTGAAGCTTTCTTT	CASSGRDRGLRGNTEAFF
NA	TRBV10-2	many	TRBJ2-4	TGCGCCAGCAGTGAGGGGGGCTGGGACATTCAGTACTTC	CASSEGGWDIQYF
NA	TRBV3-1	many	TRBJ2-3	TGTGCCAGCAGCCAGTCTATCGGGGGCACAGATACGCAGTATTTT	CASSQSIGGTDTQYF
NA	TRBV5-6	many	TRBJ2-5	TGTGCCAGCAGCTTGGAAGGGGAGGAGACCCAGTACTTC	CASSLEGEETQYF
NA	TRBV9	many	TRBJ1-4	TGTGCCAGCAGCCGAGATAACGAAAAACTGTTTTTT	CASSRDNEKLFF
TRBD2	TRBV10-3	many	TRBJ2-1	TGTGCCATCAGTGAGTCTTCCCAATGGGGGGGATCTGAGCAGTTCTTC	CAISESSQWGGSEQFF
NA	TRBV7-3	few	TRBJ2-1	TGTGCCAGCAGCTACCTTTCGGGCGGTGTCGGGTACAATGAGCAGTTCTTC	CASSYLSGGVGYNEQFF
TRBD1	TRBV7-9	many	TRBJ2-3	TGTGCCAGCAGCCCCGACTGGGACAGGGATACGCAGTATTTT	CASSPDWDRDTQYF
NA	TRBV12-3/TRBV12-4	few	TRBJ2-1	TGTGCCAGCAGTGCTAGCGTGAGCTCCTACAATGAGCAGTTCTTC	CASSASVSSYNEQFF
NA	TRBV20-1	many	TRBJ1-5	TGCAGTGCCTCGGGCCCAAAACATAGCAATCAGCCCCAGCATTTT	CSASGPKHSNQPQHF
NA	TRBV6-1	many	TRBJ2-4	TGTGCCAGCAGTGAAGCAGGGGCTGACAAAAACATTCAGTACTTC	CASSEAGADKNIQYF
TRBD1	TRBV24-1	few	TRBJ1-1	TGTGCCACCAGTGATTTGGTCGGGACAGGGGACACTGAAGCTTTCTTT	CATSDLVGTGDTEAFF
NA	TRBV5-1	many	TRBJ1-1	TGCGCCAGCAGCTTGGGTCCGGAGGGGAGTGAAGCTTTCTTT	CASSLGPEGSEAFF
TRBD1	TRBV7-9	many	TRBJ2-7	TGTGCCAGCAGCGCCCAGACAGGGGTCGAGCAGTACTTC	CASSAQTGVEQYF
NA	TRBV7-2	NA	TRBJ2-2	TGTGCCAGCAGTTCGTCCGGGACAAAAAACACCGGGGAGCTGTTTTTT	CASSSSGTKNTGELFF
TRBD2	TRBV6-6	many	TRBJ2-3	TGTGCCAGCAGTTACCCCGGGACTAGCGGGAGGAGCTTGGCAGATACGCAGTATTTT	CASSYPGTSGRSLADTQYF
TRBD2	TRBV29-1	many	TRBJ2-5	TGCAGCGTTGTAATAGCGGGAGGGCCCCAAGAGACCCAGTACTTC	CSVVIAGGPQETQYF
TRBD2	TRBV9	few	TRBJ2-1	TGTGCCAGCAGCGTAGGGACTAGCGGGAGTAATGAGCAGTTCTTC	CASSVGTSGSNEQFF
TRBD1	TRBV20-1	many	TRBJ1-4	TGCAGTGCTCATTCCGGACAGGCCTGGTTTTTT	CSAHSGQAWFF
TRBD2	TRBV6-6	many	TRBJ2-7	TGTGCCAGCAGTCATCCTGGGACTAGTGGGGTGGTCTACGAGCAGTACTTC	CASSHPGTSGVVYEQYF
NA	TRBV12-3/TRBV12-4	few	TRBJ1-1	TGTGCCAGCAGTTTTAGGATAAGTAGCACTGAAGCTTTCTTT	CASSFRISSTEAFF
TRBD2	TRBV20-1	many	TRBJ2-3	TGCAGTGCTCCCCGGCCTCCGACTAGCGGAATTTACACAGATACGCAGTATTTT	CSAPRPPTSGIYTDTQYF
TRBD1	TRBV5-1	few	TRBJ2-1	TGCGCCAGCAGCTTGGAGAGGGGACAGGGGGCTTCGCAGTTCTTC	CASSLERGQGASQFF
NA	TRBV7-8	many	TRBJ2-7	TGTGCCAGCAGCTTAGAGCCCCATAGCTACGAGCAGTACTTC	CASSLEPHSYEQYF
NA	TRBV4-3	many	TRBJ1-1	TGCGCCAGCAGTCAAGATATGGGGGGCGCGGAAACTGAAGCTTTCTTT	CASSQDMGGAETEAFF
NA	TRBV7-2	NA	TRBJ2-3	TGTGCCAGCAGCTTAGGAGCGCTTAGCACAGATACGCAGTATTTT	CASSLGALSTDTQYF
TRBD2	TRBV7-8	many	TRBJ2-7	TGTGCCAGCAGCTTAGCGAAGGGACTAGCGGGAGATCACTACGAGCAGTACTTC	CASSLAKGLAGDHYEQYF
NA	TRBV7-9	many	TRBJ2-3	TGTGCCAGCAGCTTAGATGGGCTACTGGATACGCAGTATTTT	CASSLDGLLDTQYF
TRBD2	TRBV5-4	many	TRBJ2-3	TGTGCCAGCACCCCACCGACAGGGGGGGGACTAGCGGGAGATACGCAGTATTTT	CASTPPTGGGLAGDTQYF
NA	TRBV10-3	many	TRBJ2-6	TGTGCCATCAGTGAGACAGGCTCCTTTGGGGCCAACGTCCTGACTTTC	CAISETGSFGANVLTF
NA	TRBV11-3	many	TRBJ2-1	TGTGCCAGCAGCTTAGAAGCGGTCAGCTCCTACAATGAGCAGTTCTTC	CASSLEAVSSYNEQFF